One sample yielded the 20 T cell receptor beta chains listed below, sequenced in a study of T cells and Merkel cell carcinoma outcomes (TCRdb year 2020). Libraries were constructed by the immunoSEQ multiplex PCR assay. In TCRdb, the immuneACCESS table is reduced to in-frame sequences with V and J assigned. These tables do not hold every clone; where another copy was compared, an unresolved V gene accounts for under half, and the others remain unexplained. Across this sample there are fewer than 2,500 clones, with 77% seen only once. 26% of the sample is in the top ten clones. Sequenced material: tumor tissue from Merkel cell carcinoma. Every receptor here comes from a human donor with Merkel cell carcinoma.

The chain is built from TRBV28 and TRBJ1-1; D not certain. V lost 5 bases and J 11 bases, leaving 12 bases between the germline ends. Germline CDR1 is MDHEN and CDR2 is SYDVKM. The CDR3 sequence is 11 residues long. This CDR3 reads CASSQSLAAFF. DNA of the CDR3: TGTGCCAGCAGTCAAAGTCTGGCCGCTTTCTTT.

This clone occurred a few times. This chain's CDR3 is CASSRGRDSFYEQYF. As DNA, the CDR3 is TGTGCCAGCAGCCGGGGCCGGGACAGCTTCTACGAGCAGTACTTC. The chain employs TRBV11-2 and TRBJ2-7, with 7 bases that match TRBD1. The CDR3 spans 15 residues. Germline V gene data show CDR1 as SGHAT and CDR2 as FQNNGV. V shed 5 bases and J 3 bases; nucleotides not matched to a gene: 10.

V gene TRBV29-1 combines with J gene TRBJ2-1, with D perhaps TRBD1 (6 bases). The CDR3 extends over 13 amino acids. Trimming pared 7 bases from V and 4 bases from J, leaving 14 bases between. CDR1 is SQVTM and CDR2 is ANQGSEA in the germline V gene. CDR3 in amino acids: CSGKKQGYNEQFF. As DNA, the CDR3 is TGCAGCGGGAAGAAACAGGGTTACAATGAGCAGTTCTTC.

CDR3: CSVLTSSETQYF. CDR3 nucleotides: TGCAGCGTTTTGACTAGCTCGGAGACCCAGTACTTC. This rearrangement joins TRBV29-1 to TRBJ2-5; the match to TRBD2 covers 7 bases. Germline CDR1 reads SQVTM; CDR2 reads ANQGSEA. This CDR3 has 12 amino acids. After removal of 5 bases from V and 5 bases from J, the junction contained 5 bases not matched to a gene.

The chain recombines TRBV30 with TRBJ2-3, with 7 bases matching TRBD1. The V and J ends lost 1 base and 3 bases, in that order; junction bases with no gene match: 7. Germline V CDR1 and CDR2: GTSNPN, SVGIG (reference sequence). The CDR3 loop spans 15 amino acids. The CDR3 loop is CAWSGQGSRTDTQYF. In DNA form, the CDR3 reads TGTGCCTGGAGTGGACAGGGAAGTAGAACAGATACGCAGTATTTT. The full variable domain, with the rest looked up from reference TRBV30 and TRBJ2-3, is SQTIHQWPATLVQPVGSPLSLECTVEGTSNPNLYWYRQAAGRGLQLLFYSVGIGQISSEVPQNLSASRPQDRQFILSSKKLLLSDSGFYLCAWSGQGSRTDTQYFGPGTRLTVL.

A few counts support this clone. The CDR3 nucleotides are TGTGCCATCAGTGTTGGAAATGAGCAGTTCTTC. It encodes CAISVGNEQFF. The chain uses TRBV10-3 and TRBJ2-1; D remains ambiguous. V gave up 4 bases and J gave up 7 bases, with 5 bases separating them. The CDR3 consists of 11 residues. Germline CDR1 reads ENHRY; CDR2 reads SYGVKD.

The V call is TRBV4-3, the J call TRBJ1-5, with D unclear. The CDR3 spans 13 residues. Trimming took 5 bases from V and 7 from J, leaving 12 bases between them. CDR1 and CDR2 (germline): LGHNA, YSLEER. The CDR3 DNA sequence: TGCGCCAGCAGCGCCCGTCTAAAACAGCCCCAGCATTTT. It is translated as CASSARLKQPQHF.

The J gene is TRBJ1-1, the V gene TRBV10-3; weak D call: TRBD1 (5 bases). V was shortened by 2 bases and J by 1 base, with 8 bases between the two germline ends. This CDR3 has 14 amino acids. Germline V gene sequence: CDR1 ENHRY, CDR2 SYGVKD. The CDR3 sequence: CAISEPGKNTEAFF. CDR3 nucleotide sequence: TGTGCCATCAGTGAGCCAGGGAAGAACACTGAAGCTTTCTTT.

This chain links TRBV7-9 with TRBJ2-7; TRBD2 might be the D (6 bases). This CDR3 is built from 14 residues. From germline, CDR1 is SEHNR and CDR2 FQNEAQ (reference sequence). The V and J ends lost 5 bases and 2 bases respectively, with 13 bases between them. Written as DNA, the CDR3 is TGTGCCAGCAGCCCCGGGACTCCTCCCTACGAGCAGTACTTC. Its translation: CASSPGTPPYEQYF.

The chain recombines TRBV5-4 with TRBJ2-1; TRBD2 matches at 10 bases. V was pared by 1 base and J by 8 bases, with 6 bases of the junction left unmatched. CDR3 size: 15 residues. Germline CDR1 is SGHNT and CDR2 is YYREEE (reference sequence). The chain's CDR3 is CASSLRAGGRDEQFF. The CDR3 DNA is TGTGCCAGCAGCTTGCGAGCGGGGGGGCGGGATGAGCAGTTCTTC.

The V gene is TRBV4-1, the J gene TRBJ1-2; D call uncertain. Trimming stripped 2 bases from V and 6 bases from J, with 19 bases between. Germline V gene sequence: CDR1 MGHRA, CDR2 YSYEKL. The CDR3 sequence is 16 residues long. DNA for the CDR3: TGCGCCAGCAGCCAACAAGGCTTGGGCAGGACGGATGGCTACACCTTC. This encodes CASSQQGLGRTDGYTF.

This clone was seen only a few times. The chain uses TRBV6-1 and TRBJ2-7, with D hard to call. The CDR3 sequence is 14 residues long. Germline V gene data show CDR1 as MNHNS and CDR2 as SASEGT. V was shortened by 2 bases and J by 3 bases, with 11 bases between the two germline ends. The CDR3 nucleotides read TGTGCCAGCAGTGAACCCAGCACCTACTACGAGCAGTACTTC. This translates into CASSEPSTYYEQYF.

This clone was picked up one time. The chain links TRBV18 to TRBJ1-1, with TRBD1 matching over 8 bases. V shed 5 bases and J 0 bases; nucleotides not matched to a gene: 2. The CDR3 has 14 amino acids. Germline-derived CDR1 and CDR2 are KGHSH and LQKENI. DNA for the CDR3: TGTGCCAGCTCAGGACAGGGAATGAACACTGAAGCTTTCTTT. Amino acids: CASSGQGMNTEAFF.

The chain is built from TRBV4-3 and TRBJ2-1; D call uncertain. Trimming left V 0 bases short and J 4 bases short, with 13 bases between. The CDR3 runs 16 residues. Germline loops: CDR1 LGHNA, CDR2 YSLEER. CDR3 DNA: TGCGCCAGCAGCCAAGATGGGCTCGCGAAGTACAATGAGCAGTTCTTC. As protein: CASSQDGLAKYNEQFF.

This CDR3 is CASSPSLGQGAFPQYF. The CDR3 nucleotides are TGTGCCAGCAGTCCGTCCCTAGGACAGGGGGCGTTTCCGCAGTACTTC. The chain recombines TRBV27 with TRBJ2-7, with 11 bases matching TRBD1. CDR3 size: 16 residues. Germline loops: CDR1 MNHEY, CDR2 SMNVEV (reference sequence). J gave up 9 bases and V 5 bases, and 15 bases lay outside the gene matches.

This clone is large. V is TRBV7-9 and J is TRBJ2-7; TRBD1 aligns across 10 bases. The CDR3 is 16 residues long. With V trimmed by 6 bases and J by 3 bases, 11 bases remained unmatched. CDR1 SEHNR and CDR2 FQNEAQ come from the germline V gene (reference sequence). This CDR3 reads CASSPTTGQGIYEQYF. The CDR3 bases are TGTGCCAGCAGTCCTACAACGGGACAGGGGATCTACGAGCAGTACTTC.

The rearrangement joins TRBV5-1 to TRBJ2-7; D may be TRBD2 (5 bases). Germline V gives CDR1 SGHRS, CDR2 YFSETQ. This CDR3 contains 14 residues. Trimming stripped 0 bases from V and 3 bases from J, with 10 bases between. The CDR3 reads CASSLAGVYYEQYF. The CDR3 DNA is TGCGCCAGCAGCTTGGCCGGGGTATACTACGAGCAGTACTTC.

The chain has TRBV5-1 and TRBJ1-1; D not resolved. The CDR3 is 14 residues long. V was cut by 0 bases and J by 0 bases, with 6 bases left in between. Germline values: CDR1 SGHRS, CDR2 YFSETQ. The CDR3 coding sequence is TGCGCCAGCAGCTTGGGTCAGATGAACACTGAAGCTTTCTTT. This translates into CASSLGQMNTEAFF.

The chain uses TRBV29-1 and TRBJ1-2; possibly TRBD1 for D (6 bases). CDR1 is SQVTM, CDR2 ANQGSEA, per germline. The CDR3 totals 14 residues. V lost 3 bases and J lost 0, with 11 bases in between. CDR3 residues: CSVDYRASNYGYTF. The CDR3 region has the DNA TGCAGCGTTGATTACAGGGCCTCTAACTATGGCTACACCTTC.

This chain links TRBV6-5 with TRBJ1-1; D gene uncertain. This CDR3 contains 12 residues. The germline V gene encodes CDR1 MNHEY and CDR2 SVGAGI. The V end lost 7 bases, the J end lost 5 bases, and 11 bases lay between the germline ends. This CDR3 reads CASKEPGTEAFF. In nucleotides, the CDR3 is TGTGCCAGCAAGGAACCGGGGACTGAAGCTTTCTTT.